This is a list of T cell receptor beta chains from one sample in a study of cytomegalovirus exposure and HLA in healthy donors. This table comes from immunoSEQ multiplex PCR, and its TCRdb copy is limited to in-frame clones, with some not included. The sample shows about 230,000 clones, approximately 85% of them seen only once. Sequenced: PBMCs. The receptors were gathered from a girl aged 2 to 9 in good health and CMV-seronegative. The CDR3 runs from the conserved cysteine through the conserved F or W. The D gene is left open where the match is weak. Not all rows give a size; the values are once, few, many and, for expanded clones, a class.

V	D	size	J	CDR3	DNA
TRBV27	TRBD1	.	TRBJ2-7	CASSSGTGVSREQYF	TGTGCCAGCAGTTCGGGGACAGGGGTATCGCGCGAGCAGTACTTC
TRBV7-9	.	.	TRBJ1-4	CASSSYPEKLFF	TGTGCCAGCAGCTCCTACCCTGAAAAACTGTTTTTT
TRBV18	TRBD1	few	TRBJ1-5	CASSPRDRVVFCQPQHF	TGTGCCAGCTCACCCCGGGACAGGGTAGTTTTCTGTCAGCCCCAGCATTTT
TRBV30	.	.	TRBJ2-7	CAWDTGGSYEQYF	TGTGCCTGGGACACAGGTGGGTCCTACGAGCAGTACTTC
TRBV9	.	.	TRBJ2-2	CASSVASPGELFF	TGTGCCAGCAGCGTAGCTAGTCCCGGGGAGCTGTTTTTT
TRBV30	.	.	TRBJ2-5	CAWSVSAAGRETQYF	TGTGCCTGGAGTGTATCCGCGGCGGGGAGAGAGACCCAGTACTTC
TRBV29-1	TRBD1	.	TRBJ1-2	CSVRQGTANYGYTF	TGCAGCGTAAGACAGGGGACCGCTAACTATGGCTACACCTTC
TRBV19	.	.	TRBJ1-4	CASSIDLSRDEKLFF	TGTGCCAGTAGTATAGATCTATCCAGGGATGAAAAACTGTTTTTT
TRBV6-5	.	few	TRBJ1-1	CASSWEGNTEAFF	TGTGCCAGCAGTTGGGAGGGGAACACTGAAGCTTTCTTT
TRBV30	.	.	TRBJ1-2	CAWSVGPRGGYGYTF	TGTGCCTGGAGTGTGGGCCCCAGGGGCGGGTATGGCTACACCTTC
TRBV5-1	TRBD2	.	TRBJ2-5	CASSLGTSLGLSLSGYQETQYF	TGCGCCAGCAGCTTGGGGACTAGTCTTGGTCTGTCTCTCTCTGGGTACCAAGAGACCCAGTACTTC
TRBV6-5	TRBD1	.	TRBJ2-1	CASSNTGGPYNEQFF	TGTGCCAGCAGTAACACAGGGGGTCCCTACAATGAGCAGTTCTTC
TRBV6-1	.	.	TRBJ2-1	CASSGRASVYNEQFF	TGTGCCAGCAGTGGTCGGGCTAGCGTCTACAATGAGCAGTTCTTC
TRBV5-1	.	few	TRBJ1-1	CASSFTPGSTEAFF	TGCGCCAGCAGCTTTACTCCGGGAAGCACTGAAGCTTTCTTT
TRBV30	.	.	TRBJ1-5	CAWSSYSNQPQHF	TGTGCCTGGAGCTCTTATAGCAATCAGCCCCAGCATTTT
TRBV6-5	TRBD1	.	TRBJ2-7	CASATPDRDYEQYF	TGTGCCAGCGCCACTCCGGACAGGGACTACGAGCAGTACTTC
TRBV19	TRBD2	once	TRBJ2-7	CASSIDLAGGQYEQYF	TGTGCCAGTAGTATAGATCTTGCGGGGGGGCAGTACGAGCAGTACTTC
TRBV9	.	.	TRBJ1-3	CASSVEGSENTIYF	TGTGCCAGCAGCGTAGAGGGGTCGGAAAACACCATATATTTT
TRBV11-2	TRBD1	.	TRBJ2-2	CASSWISGTGGRTGELFF	TGTGCCAGCAGCTGGATCTCCGGGACAGGGGGCAGAACCGGGGAGCTGTTTTTT
TRBV27	TRBD1	.	TRBJ1-4	CASRGRGAYNEKLFF	TGTGCCAGCAGGGGCAGGGGGGCCTATAATGAAAAACTGTTTTTT
TRBV6-1	.	few	TRBJ1-4	CASRGAGSGLFF	TGTGCCAGCAGGGGGGCAGGGTCGGGACTGTTTTTT
TRBV11-2	.	once	TRBJ2-7	CASRKIGGEQYF	TGTGCCAGCCGAAAGATAGGGGGCGAGCAGTACTTC
TRBV7-2	TRBD1	.	TRBJ1-2	CASSSGQGYGYTF	TGTGCCAGCAGCTCGGGACAGGGCTATGGCTACACCTTC
TRBV6-5	TRBD1	few	TRBJ1-2	CASRPGTVSGYTF	TGTGCCAGCAGACCAGGGACAGTAAGTGGCTACACCTTC
TRBV4-1	TRBD1	.	TRBJ1-6	CASSQEWRDSNSPLHF	TGCGCCAGCAGCCAAGAATGGAGGGACAGTAATTCACCCCTCCACTTT
TRBV25-1	.	.	TRBJ1-1	CASSEQVNTEAFF	TGTGCCAGCAGTGAGCAGGTGAACACTGAAGCTTTCTTT
TRBV2	.	.	TRBJ2-7	CASSWESYEQYF	TGTGCCAGCAGTTGGGAGTCCTACGAGCAGTACTTC
TRBV6-5	.	.	TRBJ1-3	CASSYRLNSGNTIYF	TGTGCCAGCAGTTACAGACTGAACTCTGGAAACACCATATATTTT
TRBV7-9	.	.	TRBJ1-1	CSSSITGVNTEAFF	TGTTCCAGCAGCATTACAGGAGTGAACACTGAAGCTTTCTTT
TRBV7-9	TRBD2	.	TRBJ2-1	CASSLLAGNNEQFF	TGTGCCAGCAGCTTACTAGCGGGGAACAATGAGCAGTTCTTC